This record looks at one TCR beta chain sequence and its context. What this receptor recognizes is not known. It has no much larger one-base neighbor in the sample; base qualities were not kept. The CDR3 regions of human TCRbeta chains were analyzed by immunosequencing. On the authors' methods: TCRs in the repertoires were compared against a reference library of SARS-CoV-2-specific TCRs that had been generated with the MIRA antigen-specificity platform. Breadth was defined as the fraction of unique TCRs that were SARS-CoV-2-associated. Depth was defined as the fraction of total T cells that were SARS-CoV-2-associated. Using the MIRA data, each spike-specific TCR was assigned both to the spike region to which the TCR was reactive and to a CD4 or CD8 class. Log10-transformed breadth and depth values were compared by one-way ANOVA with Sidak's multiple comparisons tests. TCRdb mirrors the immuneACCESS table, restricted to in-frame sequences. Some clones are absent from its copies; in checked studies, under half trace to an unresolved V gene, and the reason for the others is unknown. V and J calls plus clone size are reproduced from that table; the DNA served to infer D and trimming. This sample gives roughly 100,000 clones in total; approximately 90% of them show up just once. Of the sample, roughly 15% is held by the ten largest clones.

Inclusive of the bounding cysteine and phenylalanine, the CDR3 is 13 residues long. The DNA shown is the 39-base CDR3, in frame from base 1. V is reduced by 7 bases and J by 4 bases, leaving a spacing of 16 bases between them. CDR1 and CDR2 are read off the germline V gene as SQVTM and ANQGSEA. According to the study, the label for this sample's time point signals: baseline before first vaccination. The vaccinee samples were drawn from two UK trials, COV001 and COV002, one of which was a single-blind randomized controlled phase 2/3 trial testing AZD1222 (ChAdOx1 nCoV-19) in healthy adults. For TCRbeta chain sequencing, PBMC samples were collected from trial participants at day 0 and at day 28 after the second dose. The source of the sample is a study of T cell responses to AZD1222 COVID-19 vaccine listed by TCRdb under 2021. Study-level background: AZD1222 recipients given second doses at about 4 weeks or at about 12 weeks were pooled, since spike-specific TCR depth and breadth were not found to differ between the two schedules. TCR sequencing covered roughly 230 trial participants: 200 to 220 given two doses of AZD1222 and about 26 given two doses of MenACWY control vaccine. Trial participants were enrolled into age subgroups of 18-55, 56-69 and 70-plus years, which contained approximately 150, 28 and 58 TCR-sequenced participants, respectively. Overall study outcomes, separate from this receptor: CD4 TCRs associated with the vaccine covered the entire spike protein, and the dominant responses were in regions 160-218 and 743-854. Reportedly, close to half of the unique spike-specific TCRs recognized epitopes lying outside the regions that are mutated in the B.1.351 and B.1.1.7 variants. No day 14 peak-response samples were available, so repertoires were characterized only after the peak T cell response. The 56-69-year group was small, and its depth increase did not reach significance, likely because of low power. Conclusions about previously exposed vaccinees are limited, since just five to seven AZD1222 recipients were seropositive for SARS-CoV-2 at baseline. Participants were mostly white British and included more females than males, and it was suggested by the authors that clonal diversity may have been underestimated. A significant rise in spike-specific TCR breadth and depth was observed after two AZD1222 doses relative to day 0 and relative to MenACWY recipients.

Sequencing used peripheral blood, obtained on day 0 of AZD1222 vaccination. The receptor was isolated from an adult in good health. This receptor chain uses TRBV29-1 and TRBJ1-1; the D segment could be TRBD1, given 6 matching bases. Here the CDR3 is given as CSAGGGIGTEAFF. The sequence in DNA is TGCAGCGCCGGGGGGGGCATTGGCACTGAAGCTTTCTTT.